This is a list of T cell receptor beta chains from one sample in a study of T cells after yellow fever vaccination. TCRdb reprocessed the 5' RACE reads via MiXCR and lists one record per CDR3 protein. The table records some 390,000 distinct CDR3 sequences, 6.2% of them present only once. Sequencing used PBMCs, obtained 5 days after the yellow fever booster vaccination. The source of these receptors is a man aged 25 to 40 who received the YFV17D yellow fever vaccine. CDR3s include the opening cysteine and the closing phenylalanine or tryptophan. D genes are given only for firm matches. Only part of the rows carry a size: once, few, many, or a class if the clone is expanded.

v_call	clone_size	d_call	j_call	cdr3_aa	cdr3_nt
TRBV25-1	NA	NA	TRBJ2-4	CASSELWGAKNIQYF	TGTGCCAGCAGTGAATTATGGGGTGCCAAAAACATTCAGTACTTC
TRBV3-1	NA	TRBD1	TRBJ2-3	CASSQSGGDTQYF	TGTGCCAGCAGCCAATCAGGGGGAGATACGCAGTATTTT
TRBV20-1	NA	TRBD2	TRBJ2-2	CSARAGTNTGELFF	TGCAGTGCTCGAGCGGGAACGAACACCGGGGAGCTGTTTTTT
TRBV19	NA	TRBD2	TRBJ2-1	CASKGKRTSGKINEQFF	TGTGCCAGCAAGGGTAAGAGGACTAGCGGGAAAATCAATGAGCAGTTCTTC
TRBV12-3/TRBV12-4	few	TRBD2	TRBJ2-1	CASSLRSGKSDEQFF	TGTGCCAGCAGTTTACGAAGCGGGAAGTCGGATGAGCAGTTCTTC
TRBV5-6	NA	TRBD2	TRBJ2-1	CASSSGLAVDEQFF	TGTGCCAGCAGCTCCGGACTAGCGGTCGATGAGCAGTTCTTC
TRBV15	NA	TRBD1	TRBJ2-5	CATSRDRGSETQYF	TGTGCCACCAGCAGAGACAGGGGGTCAGAGACCCAGTACTTC
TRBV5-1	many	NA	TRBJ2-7	CASSSGRANEQYF	TGCGCCAGCAGCTCCGGCAGGGCCAACGAGCAGTACTTC
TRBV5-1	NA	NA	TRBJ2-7	CASSIGVDEQYF	TGCGCCAGCAGCATAGGGGTAGACGAGCAGTACTTC
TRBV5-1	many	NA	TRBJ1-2	CASSLASGDINYGYTF	TGCGCCAGCAGCTTGGCCTCAGGGGACATAAACTATGGCTACACCTTC
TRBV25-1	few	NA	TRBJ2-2	CASSRGGLAGELFF	TGTGCCAGCAGCAGGGGGGGCTTGGCCGGGGAGCTGTTTTTT
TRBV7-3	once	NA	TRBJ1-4	CASSTRGRDEKLFF	TGTGCCAGCAGCACGCGGGGGCGCGATGAAAAACTGTTTTTT
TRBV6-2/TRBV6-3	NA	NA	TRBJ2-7	CASGGYSHEQYF	TGTGCCAGCGGGGGGTACTCCCACGAGCAGTACTTC
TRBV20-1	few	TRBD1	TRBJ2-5	CSAIEGGPQETQYF	TGCAGTGCTATTGAAGGGGGCCCTCAAGAGACCCAGTACTTC
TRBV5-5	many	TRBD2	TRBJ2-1	CASSLLPPGLAGVNEQFF	TGTGCCAGCAGCTTGTTACCCCCGGGACTAGCGGGAGTCAATGAGCAGTTCTTC
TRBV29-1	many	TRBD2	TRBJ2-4	CSVEGVGTRLAEPVQYF	TGCAGCGTTGAAGGGGTTGGGACTCGACTAGCTGAACCGGTTCAGTACTTC
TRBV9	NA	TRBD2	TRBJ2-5	CASSLTGGRGVETQYF	TGTGCCAGCAGCCTAACTGGCGGGAGGGGAGTTGAGACCCAGTACTTC
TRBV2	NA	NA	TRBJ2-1	CASSEWVSIFDEQFF	TGTGCCAGCAGTGAATGGGTCTCAATATTCGATGAGCAGTTCTTC
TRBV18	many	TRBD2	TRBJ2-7	CASSPPSSGRYEQYF	TGTGCCAGCTCACCACCCTCTAGCGGGCGCTACGAGCAGTACTTC
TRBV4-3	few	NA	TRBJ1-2	CASSQDTNSNYGYTF	TGCGCCAGCAGCCAAGACACGAACAGTAACTATGGCTACACCTTC
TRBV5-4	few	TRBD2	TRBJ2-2	CASSPSGRGGAGELFF	TGTGCCAGCAGCCCTAGCGGGAGAGGAGGGGCCGGGGAGCTGTTTTTT
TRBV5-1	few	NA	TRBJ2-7	CASSLDATGYEQYF	TGCGCCAGCAGCTTGGACGCGACGGGATACGAGCAGTACTTC
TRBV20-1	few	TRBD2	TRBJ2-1	CCASPTGTSEYNEQFF	TGCTGTGCTTCCCCAACCGGGACTAGCGAATACAATGAGCAGTTCTTC
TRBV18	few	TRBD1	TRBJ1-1	CASSPWGTGASNTEAFF	TGTGCCAGCTCACCCTGGGGCACAGGGGCCTCGAACACTGAAGCTTTCTTT
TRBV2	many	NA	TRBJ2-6	CARRTSGANVLTF	TGTGCCAGGAGAACTTCTGGGGCCAACGTCCTGACTTTC
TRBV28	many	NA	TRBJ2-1	CASVAGAYNEQFF	TGTGCCAGCGTGGCAGGGGCCTACAATGAGCAGTTCTTC
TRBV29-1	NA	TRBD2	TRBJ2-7	CSGAQTSGRVSEQYF	TGCAGCGGGGCACAGACGAGCGGGAGGGTTTCCGAGCAGTACTTC
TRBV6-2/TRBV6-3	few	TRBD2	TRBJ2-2	CASSYSLAGVRTGELFF	TGTGCCAGCAGTTACTCGTTAGCGGGAGTACGGACCGGGGAGCTGTTTTTT
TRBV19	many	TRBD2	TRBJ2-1	CASGTSGRNEQFF	TGTGCCAGTGGTACTAGCGGGAGGAATGAGCAGTTCTTC
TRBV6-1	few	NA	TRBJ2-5	CASSPRTTHSFQTQYF	TGTGCCAGCAGTCCGAGGACTACACACTCTTTCCAGACCCAGTACTTC
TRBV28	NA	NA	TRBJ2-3	CASAWTDTQYF	TGTGCCAGCGCATGGACGGATACGCAGTATTTT
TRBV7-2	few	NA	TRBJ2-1	CASSFGGAAYNEQFF	TGTGCCAGCAGCTTTGGCGGTGCCGCCTACAATGAGCAGTTCTTC
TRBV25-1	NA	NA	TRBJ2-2	CASSRGSGTGELFF	TGTGCCAGCAGTCGAGGTTCGGGGACCGGGGAGCTGTTTTTT
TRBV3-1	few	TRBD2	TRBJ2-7	CASSSGLAGPGITYEQYF	TGTGCCAGCAGCTCCGGACTAGCGGGACCAGGTATTACCTACGAGCAGTACTTC
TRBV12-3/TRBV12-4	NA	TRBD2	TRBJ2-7	CASNLGGIYEQYF	TGTGCCAGCAACCTGGGGGGGATCTACGAGCAGTACTTC
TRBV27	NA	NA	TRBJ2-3	CASSLFAGTILTDTQYF	TGTGCCAGCAGTTTATTCGCGGGGACCATCCTCACAGATACGCAGTATTTT
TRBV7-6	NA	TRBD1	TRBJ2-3	CASSLIHRDRPLADTQYF	TGTGCCAGCAGCTTAATCCATAGGGACAGGCCTCTCGCAGATACGCAGTATTTT
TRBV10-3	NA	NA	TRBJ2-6	CAISESRASGANVLTF	TGTGCCATCAGTGAGTCCAGGGCGTCTGGGGCCAACGTCCTGACTTTC
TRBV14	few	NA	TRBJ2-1	CASARVPFGNEQFF	TGTGCCAGCGCACGGGTCCCGTTCGGTAATGAGCAGTTCTTC
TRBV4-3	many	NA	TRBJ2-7	CASSQETGASYEQYF	TGCGCCAGCAGCCAAGAGACCGGTGCCAGTTACGAGCAGTACTTC
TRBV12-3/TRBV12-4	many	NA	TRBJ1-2	CASSSYTRGNYGYTF	TGTGCCAGCAGTTCCTACACGCGGGGAAACTATGGCTACACCTTC
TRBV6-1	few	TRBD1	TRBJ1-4	CASSLTGGVRNEKLFF	TGTGCCAGCAGCCTAACAGGGGGCGTGAGGAATGAAAAACTGTTTTTT
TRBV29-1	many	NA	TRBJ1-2	CSINPPLDGDYGYTF	TGCAGTATCAATCCTCCCTTGGACGGAGACTATGGCTACACCTTC
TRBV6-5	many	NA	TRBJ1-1	CASSYSNTEAFF	TGTGCCAGCAGTTACTCTAACACTGAAGCTTTCTTT
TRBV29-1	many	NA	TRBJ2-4	CSVMDRLAKNIQYF	TGCAGCGTTATGGACCGCTTAGCCAAAAACATTCAGTACTTC
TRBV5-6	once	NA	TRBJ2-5	CARRPGLQETQYF	TGTGCCAGGAGGCCGGGGCTCCAAGAGACCCAGTACTTC
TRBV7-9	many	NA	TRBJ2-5	CASSMVQITTGKETQYF	TGTGCCAGCAGCATGGTACAAATAACGACAGGAAAAGAGACCCAGTACTTC
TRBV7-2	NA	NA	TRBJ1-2	CASSLELLGQGYGYTF	TGTGCCAGCAGCTTAGAGCTTTTGGGGCAGGGCTATGGCTACACCTTC
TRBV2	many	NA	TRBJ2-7	CASSVGAYEQYF	TGTGCCAGCAGTGTTGGCGCCTACGAGCAGTACTTC
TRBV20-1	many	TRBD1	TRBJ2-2	CSAGDSSTNTGELFF	TGCAGTGCTGGGGACAGCAGTACGAACACCGGGGAGCTGTTTTTT
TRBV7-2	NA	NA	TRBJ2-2	CVSWQLREEDAYSAGELFF	TGTGTCAGCTGGCAGCTCCGTGAAGAGGACGCTTATAGTGCCGGGGAGCTGTTTTTT
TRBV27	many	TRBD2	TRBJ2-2	CASSSGLAGERGTGELFF	TGTGCCAGCAGTTCGGGACTAGCGGGAGAAAGGGGCACCGGGGAGCTGTTTTTT
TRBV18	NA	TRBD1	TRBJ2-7	CASSRRTGGNEQYF	TGTGCCAGCTCACGACGGACAGGGGGCAACGAGCAGTACTTC